This T cell receptor (beta chain) emerged from a study of blood T cell repertoires in COVID-19. On the study more broadly: Sources were T cells, B-cell-depleted T cells, or PBMCs; the material itself was cDNA or gDNA.

Participants, roughly 18 to 90 years old, spanned around 25 US areas. Assignments of participants to cohorts depended upon their own reported clinical history. Per the authors' pipeline: Estimated nucleated cell counts came from reference gene primer amplification. Measured with immunoSEQ multiplex PCR; TCRdb has only the in-frame clones, and not every one. D and trimming were read from the DNA, whereas the V and J calls and clone size are those reported in that table. The sample lists about 320,000 clones; 75% to 90% were seen once. Germline V gives CDR1 SGHRS, CDR2 YFSETQ. With 5 bases removed from V and 1 base from J, the gap between germline ends came to 16 bases. The CDR3 loop spans 15 amino acids.

Sequencing was done on a sample of PBMCs or T cells enriched from blood (not recorded which). This TCR was recovered from a man aged 60-69 years who had recovered from COVID-19. This rearrangement joins TRBV5-1 to TRBJ2-7; D not certain. CDR3 in amino acids: CASSPIWAGSYEQYF. The CDR3 DNA follows: TGCGCCAGCAGTCCCATTTGGGCAGGTTCCTACGAGCAGTACTTC.